The T cell receptor (beta chain) under discussion was sequenced for a study of shared clonotypes between healthy human individuals. Study results and caveats: Generation probabilities of non-shared clonotypes were lower (relative to those shared by all four donors). A limitation of the genetic and exposure-history diversity represented arose from few donors.

Original handling: ImmunoSEQ junction-only sequences lacked quality scores, so their filtering differed. TCRdb's table, derived via immunoSEQ multiplex PCR, lists solely in-frame clones and lacks some. V and J calls and clone size are those listed in that table; D and trimming were worked out from the DNA. The table records around 1.9 million clones, 85% to 95% of them present only once. To note about this clone: Antigen specificity is unknown.

The germline V gene encodes CDR1 SEHNR and CDR2 FQNEAQ (reference sequence). This CDR3 region has 15 residues. Between the trimmed V and J ends, which lost 4 bases and 4 bases, there was a span of 14 bases. Naive CD8 cells were CD45RO-negative, positively selected for CCR7, excluding terminally differentiated effector memory CD45RA+ cells. Caucasian adults living in Nashville, Tennessee, provided all samples. This sequence was found in a man in his late teens or twenties in good health. Some clones in this sample may be carry-over from other donors' samples. V usage is TRBV7-9 and J usage is TRBJ2-1, with D perhaps TRBD2 (6 bases). Sample: naive CD8+ T cells from PBMCs. The chain's CDR3 is CASSSGTRVYNEQFF. The CDR3 DNA reads as TGTGCCAGCAGCTCCGGGACTCGGGTTTACAATGAGCAGTTCTTC. Complete variable domain (other parts from reference TRBV7-9 and TRBJ2-1): DTGVSQNPRHKITKRGQNVTFRCDPISEHNRLYWYRQTLGQGPEFLTYFQNEAQLEKSRLLSDRFSAERPKGSFSTLEIQRTEQGDSAMYLCASSSGTRVYNEQFFGPGTRLTVL.